A single sample is the source of the 13 T cell receptor beta chains below, sequenced in a study of CD8+ T cells in alopecia areata. cDNA serving as the sequencing template came from extracted, reverse transcribed RNA. Assay used: immunoSEQ multiplex PCR; TCRdb lists only in-frame clones, some missing. This table has 95,000 to 120,000 clones, roughly 64% appearing once. Input material: CD8+ T cells sorted from blood. These receptors all stem from a human donor in good health.

The chain is built from TRBV27 and TRBJ2-3; TRBD2 aligns across 8 bases. V was clipped by 4 bases and J by 4 bases; unmatched bases: 7. CDR1 is MNHEY, CDR2 SMNVEV, per germline (reference sequence). The CDR3 loop spans 15 amino acids. The CDR3 reads CASSSIAGYADTQYF. CDR3 in DNA: TGTGCCAGCAGTTCAATAGCGGGGTATGCAGATACGCAGTATTTT.

For the CDR3, the DNA is TGTGCCAGCAGGCCTACCGGGATAATCAGGCAGTTCTTC. Translating it yields CASRPTGIIRQFF. The chain recombines TRBV6-1 with TRBJ2-1; D may be TRBD2 (5 bases). CDR1 and CDR2 from the germline V gene are MNHNS and SASEGT. V dropped 6 bases and J dropped 12 bases, with 18 bases sitting between them. This CDR3 is built from 13 residues.

This clone was picked up a small number of times. The genes are TRBV5-1 and TRBJ2-7, with TRBD2 matching over 10 bases. The V segment lost 4 bases and the J segment 3 bases; nucleotides outside the gene matches: 7. The germline gives CDR1 SGHRS, CDR2 YFSETQ. This CDR3 spans 15 amino acids. CDR3 nucleotides: TGCGCCAGCAGCCCTGGACTAGCGGACCACTACGAGCAGTACTTC. Its protein is CASSPGLADHYEQYF.

CDR3 region: CASSEGAGTDTQYF. The CDR3 region has the DNA TGTGCCAGCAGCGAAGGGGCGGGCACAGATACGCAGTATTTT. This chain joins TRBV9 and TRBJ2-3; TRBD1 is a possible D gene (5 bases). The CDR3 spans 14 residues. Trimming shortened V by 3 bases and J by 1 base, and 9 bases separated the two germline ends. Germline CDR1 reads SGDLS; CDR2 reads YYNGEE.

This chain uses TRBV5-1 with TRBJ1-1; D remains ambiguous. This CDR3 is built from 14 residues. V gave up 0 bases and J gave up 1 base, with 7 bases separating them. Germline assignment: CDR1 SGHRS and CDR2 YFSETQ. The CDR3 coding sequence is TGCGCCAGCAGCTTGGCCCAGACGAACACTGAAGCTTTCTTT. The encoded protein is CASSLAQTNTEAFF.

Within the sample, this clone is medium-sized (0.01 to 0.1%). The chain is built from TRBV28 and TRBJ2-7; 10 nucleotides agree with TRBD1. V dropped 3 bases and J dropped 0; count of bases not matched to a gene: 2. The CDR3 has 15 residues. The germline V gene has CDR1 MDHEN and CDR2 SYDVKM. Here the CDR3 reads CASSLGTGDSYEQYF. Here the CDR3 DNA reads TGTGCCAGCAGTTTGGGGACAGGGGACTCCTACGAGCAGTACTTC.

There are a few counts of this clone. The chain recombines TRBV2 with TRBJ2-7; TRBD1 is a possible D gene (6 bases). The germline V and J ends were trimmed by 6 bases and 0 bases, with 12 bases remaining between them. Germline values: CDR1 SNHLY, CDR2 FYNNEI. The CDR3 is 14 residues long. CDR3 region: CASRDSPLSYEQYF. Written as DNA, the CDR3 is TGTGCCAGCAGGGACAGCCCGCTCTCCTACGAGCAGTACTTC.

Concerning this clone itself: The sample has other DNA sequences that encode this CDR3 too. The rearrangement uses TRBV30 and TRBJ2-1, with 7 nucleotides matching TRBD2. CDR1 and CDR2 (germline): GTSNPN, SVGIG (reference sequence). J lost 8 bases, V lost 1 base, and 2 bases had no gene match. The CDR3 sequence is 12 residues long. CDR3 bases: TGTGCCTGGAGTGGGGGGGGTCATGAGCAGTTCTTC. It translates to CAWSGGGHEQFF.

The table lists this clone with a few counts. J is TRBJ2-1 and V is TRBV19; D remains ambiguous. The CDR3 is made up of 13 amino acids. With 3 bases removed from V and 4 bases from J, the gap between germline ends came to 7 bases. Germline CDR1 LNHDA, CDR2 SQIVND (reference sequence). CDR3 sequence: CASSMDVYNEQFF. CDR3 DNA sequence: TGTGCCAGTAGTATGGATGTTTACAATGAGCAGTTCTTC.

The chain links TRBV29-1 to TRBJ2-2; 10 bases line up with TRBD2. Germline V lookup: CDR1 SQVTM, CDR2 ANQGSEA. The CDR3 spans 15 residues. The V gene end was trimmed by 0 bases and the J gene end by 6 bases; junction bases not matched to a gene: 4. CDR3 protein: CSVEEPGLAPGELFF. The DNA of the CDR3 is TGCAGCGTTGAAGAACCGGGACTAGCGCCCGGGGAGCTGTTTTTT.

This chain joins TRBV2 and TRBJ2-5, with TRBD1 matching 9 bases. CDR3 size: 16 residues. V lost 3 bases, J lost 2 bases, and 7 bases stayed unmatched. Germline V gene lookup returns CDR1 SNHLY and CDR2 FYNNEI. CDR3 loop: CASSEAGTGSQETQYF. CDR3 DNA: TGTGCCAGCAGTGAGGCGGGGACAGGGTCACAAGAGACCCAGTACTTC.

The rearrangement uses TRBV15 and TRBJ2-1; maybe TRBD1 (5 bases). Per the germline V gene, CDR1 is LNHNV and CDR2 is YYDKDF (reference sequence). CDR3 length equals 16 residues. V lost 1 base and J 2 bases, leaving 12 bases between the germline ends. CDR3 bases: TGTGCCACCAGCAGAGGTGCAGGGATAACCTACAATGAGCAGTTCTTC. Translated: CATSRGAGITYNEQFF.

The chain combines TRBV6-6 with TRBJ1-5, with a tentative D call TRBD1 (6 bases). V was clipped by 2 bases and J by 0 bases, with 11 bases between them. The CDR3 is 16 amino acids. The germline CDR1 and CDR2 sequences are MNHNY and SVGAGI (reference sequence). In DNA, the CDR3 is TGTGCCAGCAGTTACCGCAGGGGTTATAGCAATCAGCCCCAGCATTTT. Translation gives CASSYRRGYSNQPQHF.